This T cell receptor (beta chain) was recorded in a study of control samples from healthy donors and cancer patients. Assay used: immunoSEQ multiplex PCR; TCRdb lists only in-frame clones, some missing. The table includes some 140,000 clones, approximately 93% detected once. The CDR3 covers 14 residues. Germline V gene data show CDR1 as SGHRS and CDR2 as YFSETQ. The V gene lost 0 bases and the J gene lost 4 bases, with 10 bases spanning the gap. The sequencing sample was made of blood. The chain recombines TRBV5-1 with TRBJ2-5; D unresolved. This receptor was taken from a man in his forties in good health. The CDR3 DNA sequence: TGCGCCAGCAGCTTGGTTCCAGGTCCAGAGACCCAGTACTTC. This translates into CASSLVPGPETQYF.